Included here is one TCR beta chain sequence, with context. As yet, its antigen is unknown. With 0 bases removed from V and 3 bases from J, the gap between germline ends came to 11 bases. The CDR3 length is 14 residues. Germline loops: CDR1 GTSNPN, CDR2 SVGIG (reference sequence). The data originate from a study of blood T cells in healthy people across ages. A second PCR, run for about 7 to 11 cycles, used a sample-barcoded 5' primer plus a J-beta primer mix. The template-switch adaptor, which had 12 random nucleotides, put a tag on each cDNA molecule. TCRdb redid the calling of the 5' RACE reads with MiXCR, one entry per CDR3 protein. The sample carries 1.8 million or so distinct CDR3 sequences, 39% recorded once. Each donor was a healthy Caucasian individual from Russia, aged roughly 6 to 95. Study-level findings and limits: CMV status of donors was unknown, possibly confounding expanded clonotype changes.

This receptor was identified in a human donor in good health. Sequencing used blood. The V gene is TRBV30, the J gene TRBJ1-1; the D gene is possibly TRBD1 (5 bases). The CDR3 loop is CAWSVGVSHTEAFF. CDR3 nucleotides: TGTGCCTGGAGTGTAGGGGTTTCGCACACTGAAGCTTTCTTT.